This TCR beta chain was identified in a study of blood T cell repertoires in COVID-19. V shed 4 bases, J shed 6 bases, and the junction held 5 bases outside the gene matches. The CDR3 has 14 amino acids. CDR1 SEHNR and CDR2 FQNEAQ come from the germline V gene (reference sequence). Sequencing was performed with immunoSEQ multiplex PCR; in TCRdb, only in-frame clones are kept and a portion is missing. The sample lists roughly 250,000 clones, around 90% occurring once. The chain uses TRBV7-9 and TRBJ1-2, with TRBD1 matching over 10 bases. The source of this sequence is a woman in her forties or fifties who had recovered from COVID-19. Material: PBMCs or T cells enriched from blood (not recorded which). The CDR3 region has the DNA TGTGCCAGCAGCTCCCTGGACAGGGGGAATGGCTACACCTTC. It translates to CASSSLDRGNGYTF.